A selection of T cell receptor beta chains follows, all from one sample in a study of early T cells in non-severe SARS-CoV-2 infection. TCRdb analysed the 5' RACE reads with MiXCR anew, one entry per CDR3 protein. The data contain 35,000 to 45,000 distinct CDR3 sequences, 5.5% to 8% of them singletons. The input for sequencing was whole blood, taken at baseline. The receptors originated from an adult who was a healthcare worker with PCR-confirmed SARS-CoV-2 infection or an uninfected control (not recorded which). Each CDR3 is given with its conserved first and last residue. Each record gives: J gene, CDR3 length, clone size, V gene, D gene, CDR3 protein, CDR3 DNA. A D gene is named only where the DNA matches it firmly. Only part of the rows carry a size: once, few, many, or a class if the clone is expanded.

J: TRBJ1-2
length: 13
size: .
V: TRBV2
D: .
CDR3: CASIMTGGSGYTF
DNA: TGTGCCAGCATCATGACGGGAGGGTCCGGCTACACCTTC

J: TRBJ2-1
length: 15
size: many
V: TRBV20-1
D: TRBD2
CDR3: CSATKAGVSYNEQFF
DNA: TGCAGTGCAACTAAAGCGGGAGTATCCTACAATGAGCAGTTCTTC

J: TRBJ2-7
length: 11
size: .
V: TRBV29-1
D: .
CDR3: CSAITSYEQYF
DNA: TGCAGCGCCATCACCTCCTACGAGCAGTACTTC

J: TRBJ2-7
length: 14
size: many
V: TRBV7-2
D: .
CDR3: CASSSDPRVGEQYF
DNA: TGTGCCAGCAGCTCCGATCCACGCGTCGGCGAGCAGTACTTC

J: TRBJ1-1
length: 13
size: few
V: TRBV15
D: .
CDR3: CATSRGEIGRAFF
DNA: TGTGCCACCAGCAGGGGGGAAATCGGACGGGCTTTCTTT

J: TRBJ2-2
length: 16
size: .
V: TRBV7-9
D: .
CDR3: CASSPHRGMGTGELFF
DNA: TGTGCCAGCAGCCCGCACCGGGGAATGGGCACCGGGGAGCTGTTTTTT

J: TRBJ1-1
length: 14
size: .
V: TRBV9
D: .
CDR3: CASSTQGGGTEAFF
DNA: TGTGCCAGCAGCACCCAAGGCGGGGGCACTGAAGCTTTCTTT

J: TRBJ2-7
length: 14
size: few
V: TRBV28
D: .
CDR3: CASTPGTGNYEQYF
DNA: TGTGCCAGCACCCCCGGGACCGGAAACTACGAGCAGTACTTC

J: TRBJ2-1
length: 17
size: many
V: TRBV11-2
D: TRBD2
CDR3: CASSRRPGLAGEDEQFF
DNA: TGTGCCAGCAGCAGAAGACCGGGACTAGCGGGAGAGGATGAGCAGTTCTTC

J: TRBJ2-3
length: 16
size: few
V: TRBV5-1
D: .
CDR3: CASNLGGLRERDTQYF
DNA: TGCGCCAGCAACCTGGGGGGTTTGAGAGAACGGGATACGCAGTATTTT

J: TRBJ2-4
length: 14
size: medium-sized
V: TRBV6-1
D: TRBD2
CDR3: CASSGGGTKNIQYF
DNA: TGTGCCAGCAGTGGGGGGGGAACCAAAAACATTCAGTACTTC

J: TRBJ2-7
length: 14
size: many
V: TRBV29-1
D: .
CDR3: CSVWTGTPTSEQYF
DNA: TGCAGCGTTTGGACCGGGACACCCACCTCCGAGCAGTACTTC

J: TRBJ1-5
length: 13
size: many
V: TRBV27
D: .
CDR3: CASSLTGEQPQHF
DNA: TGTGCCAGCAGTTTAACCGGGGAACAGCCCCAGCATTTT

J: TRBJ2-6
length: 15
size: .
V: TRBV11-2
D: .
CDR3: CASSFMRPGANVLTF
DNA: TGTGCCAGCAGCTTCATGAGACCTGGGGCCAACGTCCTGACTTTC

J: TRBJ1-6
length: 20
size: few
V: TRBV30
D: TRBD1
CDR3: CAWSSFTGGLMSSYNSPLHF
DNA: TGTGCCTGGAGTTCGTTTACAGGGGGCCTTATGAGCTCCTATAATTCACCCCTCCACTTT

J: TRBJ2-7
length: 17
size: many
V: TRBV21-1
D: .
CDR3: CASSNGLIQESSYEQYF
DNA: TGTGCCAGCAGCAACGGACTAATTCAGGAGAGCTCCTACGAGCAGTACTTC

J: TRBJ1-1
length: 14
size: many
V: TRBV7-2
D: .
CDR3: CASSSLTRGTEAFF
DNA: TGTGCCAGCAGCTCCTTGACTCGGGGCACTGAAGCTTTCTTT

J: TRBJ2-3
length: 14
size: many
V: TRBV12-3/TRBV12-4
D: .
CDR3: CASSLSTGTDTQYF
DNA: TGTGCCAGCAGTTTAAGCACGGGCACAGATACGCAGTATTTT

J: TRBJ1-1
length: 14
size: many
V: TRBV29-1
D: TRBD1
CDR3: CSVEDGTGSTEAFF
DNA: TGCAGCGTTGAAGATGGGACAGGGAGCACTGAAGCTTTCTTT

J: TRBJ1-5
length: 13
size: .
V: TRBV6-5
D: .
CDR3: CASSQMGNQPQHF
DNA: TGTGCCAGCAGCCAAATGGGGAATCAGCCCCAGCATTTT

J: TRBJ1-4
length: 17
size: .
V: TRBV4-3
D: .
CDR3: CASNQEPRQGSGEKLFF
DNA: TGCGCCAGCAACCAAGAACCTAGGCAGGGGTCGGGAGAAAAACTGTTTTTT

J: TRBJ2-3
length: 15
size: .
V: TRBV7-9
D: .
CDR3: CASSFAGLSTDTQYF
DNA: TGTGCCAGCAGCTTTGCAGGGTTAAGCACAGATACGCAGTATTTT

J: TRBJ2-5
length: 15
size: few
V: TRBV20-1
D: .
CDR3: CSAEVSAWNQETQYF
DNA: TGCAGTGCTGAAGTTAGCGCCTGGAACCAAGAGACCCAGTACTTC

J: TRBJ2-7
length: 15
size: many
V: TRBV28
D: .
CDR3: CASMGPQYGGYEQYF
DNA: TGTGCCAGCATGGGACCCCAATACGGAGGCTACGAGCAGTACTTC

J: TRBJ2-7
length: 14
size: many
V: TRBV12-3/TRBV12-4
D: TRBD2
CDR3: CASTPGLGFHEQYF
DNA: TGTGCCAGCACCCCGGGACTAGGTTTCCACGAGCAGTACTTC

J: TRBJ2-1
length: 14
size: many
V: TRBV27
D: TRBD2
CDR3: CASTGLEYNNEQFF
DNA: TGTGCCAGCACCGGACTAGAGTACAACAATGAGCAGTTCTTC

J: TRBJ2-7
length: 14
size: .
V: TRBV6-2/TRBV6-3
D: TRBD2
CDR3: CASSRPGLVDEQYF
DNA: TGTGCCAGCAGCCGCCCGGGACTAGTCGACGAGCAGTACTTC

J: TRBJ2-3
length: 12
size: .
V: TRBV7-2
D: .
CDR3: CASSLSGEKQYF
DNA: TGTGCCAGCAGCCTATCTGGTGAGAAGCAGTATTTT

J: TRBJ2-1
length: 15
size: few
V: TRBV19
D: TRBD2
CDR3: CASRKSTSGSDEQFF
DNA: TGTGCCAGTAGGAAGAGTACTAGCGGGAGCGATGAGCAGTTCTTC

J: TRBJ1-1
length: 14
size: many
V: TRBV5-6
D: TRBD1
CDR3: CASSPLTGYTEAFF
DNA: TGTGCCAGCAGCCCTCTGACAGGGTACACTGAAGCTTTCTTT

J: TRBJ1-1
length: 15
size: few
V: TRBV11-1
D: .
CDR3: CASSAARGARTEAFF
DNA: TGTGCCAGCAGCGCTGCTCGGGGGGCGAGGACTGAAGCTTTCTTT

J: TRBJ2-7
length: 12
size: many
V: TRBV20-1
D: .
CDR3: CSAREGAGEQYF
DNA: TGCAGTGCTAGAGAGGGCGCGGGCGAGCAGTACTTC

J: TRBJ1-6
length: 15
size: many
V: TRBV12-3/TRBV12-4
D: .
CDR3: CASTPGQTNNSPLHF
DNA: TGTGCCAGCACCCCCGGACAAACAAATAATTCACCCCTCCACTTT

J: TRBJ2-5
length: 15
size: .
V: TRBV12-3/TRBV12-4
D: TRBD2
CDR3: CASSPQGLAGETQYF
DNA: TGTGCCAGCAGTCCACAGGGACTAGCGGGAGAGACCCAGTACTTC